This T cell receptor (beta chain) was sequenced in a study of cytomegalovirus exposure and HLA in healthy donors. Concerning this clone itself: Its antigen is currently unknown.

This CDR3 comprises 14 residues. Looked up from germline, CDR1 is MNHEY and CDR2 is SMNVEV (reference sequence). V was pared by 1 base and J by 2 bases, with 9 bases between. Primers: 60 Vbeta forward and 13 Jbeta reverse. TCRdb keeps only in-frame clones here, not all; method: immunoSEQ multiplex PCR. The sample has approximately 150,000 clones; approximately 80% are singletons. Overall study findings and caveats: In most subjects, TCR beta sequences reportedly gave accurate predictions of HLA-A and HLA-B alleles. There was a cluster of highly shared sequence variants that was likely a sequencing artifact. Analyses of presence and absence presupposed an approximately uniform sequencing depth across donors.

V usage is TRBV27 and J usage is TRBJ2-7; weak D call: TRBD2 (5 bases). This clonotype was obtained from an older woman in good health and CMV-seronegative. The specimen was PBMCs. In DNA form, the CDR3 reads TGTGCCAGCAGTTTATTGTACGGGGCCTACGAGCAGTACTTC. This codes for CASSLLYGAYEQYF.